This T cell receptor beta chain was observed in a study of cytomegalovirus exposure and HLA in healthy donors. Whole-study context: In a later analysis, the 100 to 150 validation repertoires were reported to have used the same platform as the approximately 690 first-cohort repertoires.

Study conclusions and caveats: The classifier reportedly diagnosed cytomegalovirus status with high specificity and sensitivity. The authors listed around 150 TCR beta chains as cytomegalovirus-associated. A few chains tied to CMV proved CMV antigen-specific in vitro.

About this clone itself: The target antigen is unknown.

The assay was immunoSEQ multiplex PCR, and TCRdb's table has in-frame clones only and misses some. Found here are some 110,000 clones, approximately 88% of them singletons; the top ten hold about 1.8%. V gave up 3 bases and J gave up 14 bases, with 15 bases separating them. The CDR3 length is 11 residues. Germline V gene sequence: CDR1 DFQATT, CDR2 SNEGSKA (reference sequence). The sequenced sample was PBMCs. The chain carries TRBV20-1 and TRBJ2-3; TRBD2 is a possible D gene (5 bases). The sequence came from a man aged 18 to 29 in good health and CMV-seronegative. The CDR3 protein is CSARSDSPPYF. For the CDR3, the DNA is TGCAGTGCTAGGTCGGACTCCCCGCCGTATTTT.